The rows below give T cell receptor beta chains drawn from one sample of a study of blood T cell repertoires in COVID-19. The protocol was immunoSEQ multiplex PCR, while the TCRdb copy is restricted to in-frame clones and leaves out a portion. The sample carries around 97,000 clones, 84% recorded once. The sample taken for sequencing was peripheral blood. These receptors were taken from a human donor in a cohort sampled during active or convalescent COVID-19. The CDR3 runs from the conserved cysteine through the conserved F or W. D genes are given only for firm matches. Clone size, where shown, is once, few, many, or a class for clones that have expanded.

d_gene	v_gene	j_gene	abundance	CDR3aa	CDR3nt
TRBD2	TRBV5-1	TRBJ2-5	-	CASSSSGGHETQYF	TGCGCCAGCAGCTCCTCGGGGGGGCACGAGACCCAGTACTTC
-	TRBV5-1	TRBJ2-3	-	CASSRGAVTRADTQYF	TGCGCCAGCAGCCGGGGGGCAGTAACTAGGGCAGATACGCAGTATTTT
-	TRBV6-5	TRBJ1-6	-	CAIRLSGGYSPLHF	TGTGCCATCCGTTTGTCCGGAGGATATTCACCCCTCCACTTT
TRBD1	TRBV5-6	TRBJ1-3	-	CASSLPTTGASGNTIYF	TGTGCCAGCAGCTTGCCTACGACAGGGGCCTCTGGAAACACCATATATTTT
-	TRBV6-1	TRBJ2-4	-	CASSEDGLTKNIQYF	TGTGCCAGCAGTGAAGACGGTCTAACCAAAAACATTCAGTACTTC
TRBD1	TRBV27	TRBJ2-2	-	CASRPDRVNTGELFF	TGTGCCAGCCGCCCCGACAGGGTGAACACCGGGGAGCTGTTTTTT
TRBD1	TRBV2	TRBJ1-2	-	CASSTGTGDYGYTF	TGTGCCAGCAGTACCGGGACAGGGGATTATGGCTACACCTTC
-	TRBV7-2	TRBJ2-5	-	CASRGQGRETQYF	TGTGCCAGCAGAGGTCAGGGGCGAGAGACCCAGTACTTC
-	TRBV11-2	TRBJ1-2	-	CASRQAGGGGNYGYTF	TGTGCCAGCAGACAGGCGGGCGGGGGAGGTAACTATGGCTACACCTTC
-	TRBV5-5	TRBJ2-1	-	CASSSRPSQSNEQFF	TGTGCCAGCAGCTCCCGACCCTCACAGAGCAATGAGCAGTTCTTC
TRBD1	TRBV7-9	TRBJ2-5	-	CASSLSPDRGLETQYF	TGTGCCAGCAGCTTATCCCCGGACAGGGGGCTAGAGACCCAGTACTTC
TRBD1	TRBV4-2	TRBJ1-2	-	CASSQEYATGAGGYTF	TGTGCCAGCAGCCAAGAGTACGCGACAGGGGCGGGTGGCTACACCTTC
-	TRBV21-1	TRBJ2-5	-	CASSKGGIQETQYF	TGTGCCAGCAGCAAAGGAGGGATACAAGAGACCCAGTACTTC
-	TRBV6-5	TRBJ1-1	-	CASSPLSRTEAFF	TGTGCCAGCTCACCGTTGAGTCGCACTGAAGCTTTCTTT
TRBD1	TRBV15	TRBJ1-4	-	CATSESGTGLEKLFF	TGTGCCACCAGCGAGTCCGGGACAGGGCTTGAAAAACTGTTTTTT
-	TRBV2	TRBJ2-7	-	CATSPGRGVYEQYF	TGTGCCACCAGCCCAGGCAGGGGGGTCTACGAGCAGTACTTC
-	TRBV11-2	TRBJ1-2	-	CASSPSGYGYTF	TGTGCCAGCAGTCCTTCGGGTTATGGCTACACCTTC
-	TRBV2	TRBJ1-2	-	CASSVQGGYGYTF	TGTGCCAGCAGTGTGCAGGGAGGCTATGGCTACACCTTC
-	TRBV28	TRBJ1-2	-	CASSFGPIWSGYTF	TGTGCCAGCAGTTTTGGGCCCATTTGGTCGGGCTACACCTTC
TRBD1	TRBV6-6	TRBJ1-2	-	CASSLQGANYGYTF	TGTGCCAGCAGCCTACAGGGGGCTAACTATGGCTACACCTTC
TRBD1	TRBV7-2	TRBJ1-1	-	CASSSQGKYTEAFF	TGTGCCAGCAGCTCACAGGGGAAATACACTGAAGCTTTCTTT
-	TRBV5-1	TRBJ1-1	-	CASSEGVGTEAFF	TGCGCCAGCTCGGAAGGGGTAGGGACTGAAGCTTTCTTT
TRBD2	TRBV7-3	TRBJ2-3	-	CASSRASGVTDTQYF	TGTGCCAGCAGTAGGGCTAGCGGGGTGACAGATACGCAGTATTTT
TRBD1	TRBV10-3	TRBJ1-1	-	CAIRPGQESTEAFF	TGTGCCATCAGACCGGGACAGGAATCCACTGAAGCTTTCTTT
TRBD1	TRBV5-1	TRBJ1-6	-	CASSDPTGGGYSPLHF	TGCGCCAGCAGCGATCCTACAGGGGGGGGTTACTCACCCCTCCACTTT
TRBD1	TRBV9	TRBJ2-4	-	CASSGQGLTHF	TGTGCCAGCAGCGGACAGGGTCTCACACACTTC
TRBD1	TRBV4-1	TRBJ2-6	many	CASSRLQGTGGSAGANVLTF	TGCGCCAGCAGCCGCCTTCAGGGGACAGGAGGTTCTGCTGGGGCCAACGTCCTGACTTTC
TRBD2	TRBV2	TRBJ2-3	-	CASRTSGGDGGTQYF	TGTGCCAGCAGGACTAGCGGGGGCGACGGCGGTACGCAGTATTTT
-	TRBV9	TRBJ2-7	-	CASSVRAIGNEQYF	TGTGCCAGCAGCGTACGCGCGATCGGGAACGAGCAGTACTTC
-	TRBV7-2	TRBJ1-6	once	CASSLDRVRNSPLHF	TGTGCCAGCAGCTTAGACAGGGTGCGTAATTCACCCCTCCACTTT
TRBD1	TRBV15	TRBJ1-4	few	CATSRGPARTGINEKLFF	TGTGCCACCAGCAGAGGTCCCGCTCGGACAGGGATAAATGAAAAACTGTTTTTT
-	TRBV5-1	TRBJ1-1	-	CASSLAGGSMNTEAFF	TGCGCCAGCAGCTTGGCGGGGGGATCCATGAACACTGAAGCTTTCTTT
TRBD1	TRBV19	TRBJ2-3	-	CASRQGGGTDTQYF	TGTGCCAGTAGACAGGGGGGTGGCACAGATACGCAGTATTTT
TRBD1	TRBV5-4	TRBJ2-5	few	CASIMTGSETQYF	TGTGCCAGCATCATGACAGGGAGCGAGACCCAGTACTTC